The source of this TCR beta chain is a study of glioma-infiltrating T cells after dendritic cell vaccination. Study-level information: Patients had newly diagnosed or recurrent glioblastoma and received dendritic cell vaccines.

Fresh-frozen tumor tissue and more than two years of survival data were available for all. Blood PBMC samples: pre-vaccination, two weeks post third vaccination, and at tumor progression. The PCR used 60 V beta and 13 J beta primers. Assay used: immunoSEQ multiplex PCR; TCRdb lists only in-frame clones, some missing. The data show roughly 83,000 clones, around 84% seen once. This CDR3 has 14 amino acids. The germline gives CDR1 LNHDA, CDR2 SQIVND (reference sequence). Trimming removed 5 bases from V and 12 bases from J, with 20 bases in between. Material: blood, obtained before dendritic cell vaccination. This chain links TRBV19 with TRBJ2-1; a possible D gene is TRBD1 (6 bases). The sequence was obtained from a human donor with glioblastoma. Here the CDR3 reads CASSREQGALGQFF. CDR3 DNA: TGTGCCAGTAGTCGAGAACAGGGTGCATTAGGGCAGTTCTTC.